This record looks at one T cell receptor (beta chain) sequence and its context. The source of the sample is a study of blood T cell repertoires in COVID-19. Germline loops: CDR1 SGHTA, CDR2 FQGNSA. The junction had 5 bases not matched to a gene; V was cut back by 5 bases and J by 6 bases. This CDR3 region has 15 residues. This table comes from immunoSEQ multiplex PCR, and its TCRdb copy is limited to in-frame clones, with some not included. The sample includes 230,000 or so clones, 80% to 85% of them seen just once. Participant-reported clinical history was the basis for cohort assignment. The material sequenced was PBMCs or T cells enriched from blood (not recorded which). This sequence joins TRBV7-2 and TRBJ2-1; TRBD2 agrees at 12 bases. This TCR was recovered from a man aged 45-65 years who had recovered from COVID-19. CDR3 residues: CASSRTSGATNEQFF. The CDR3 DNA sequence: TGTGCCAGCAGCAGGACTAGCGGGGCAACCAATGAGCAGTTCTTC. Based on the CDR3 plus reference TRBV7-2 and TRBJ2-1, the full variable domain is GAGVSQSPSNKVTEKGKDVELRCDPISGHTALYWYRQSLGQGLEFLIYFQGNSAPDKSGLPSDRFSAERTGGSVSTLTIQRTQQEDSAVYLCASSRTSGATNEQFFGPGTRLTVL.